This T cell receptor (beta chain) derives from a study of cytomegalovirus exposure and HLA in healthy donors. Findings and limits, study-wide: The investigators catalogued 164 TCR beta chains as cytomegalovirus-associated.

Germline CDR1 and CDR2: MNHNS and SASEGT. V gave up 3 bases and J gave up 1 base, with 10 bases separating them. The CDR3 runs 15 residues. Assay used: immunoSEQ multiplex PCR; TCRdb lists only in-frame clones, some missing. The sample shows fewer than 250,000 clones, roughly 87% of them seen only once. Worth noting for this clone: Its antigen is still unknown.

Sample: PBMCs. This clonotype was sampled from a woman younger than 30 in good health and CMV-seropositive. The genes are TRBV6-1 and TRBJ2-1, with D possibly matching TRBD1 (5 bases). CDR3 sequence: CASSDRVGSYNEQFF. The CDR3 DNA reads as TGTGCCAGCAGTGACAGGGTAGGGTCCTACAATGAGCAGTTCTTC.